This TCR beta chain was found in a study of radiation and T cells in renal cell carcinoma (dated by TCRdb to 2018 to 2020). Regarding the complete study: In total, 50 to 60 samples underwent TCR beta sequencing: around 26 tumors plus 27 peripheral blood samples. The last blood draw occurred 4 weeks after radiation, at the same time as nephrectomy. Across all 50 or so samples, 3,800,000 or so unique CDR3 nucleotide sequences encoding about 2.4 million unique CDR3 amino acid sequences were identified. What the research found in general, with its limitations: Because no pretreatment tumor biopsies were available, whether clonotypes were present in the tumor at baseline could not be determined. Because the trial had a single-armed design, the trial could not examine how radiation dose or scheduling affected the TCR repertoire. An increase in top tumor clonotypes in blood was observed from baseline to 2 weeks post-radiation, followed by contraction by 4 weeks, which was taken to suggest transient expansion of tumor-resident clones. Changes in the blood repertoire were not tracked past 4 weeks after treatment.

The label giving this sample's time point can be read as: blood 4 weeks post-SBRT, at nephrectomy. What this sample's treatment or condition label stands for: 15 Gy SBRT to primary tumor, nephrectomy 4 weeks later. Samples were obtained from a clinical trial, in which 15 Gy stereotactic body radiation therapy was delivered to primary renal cell carcinomas and nephrectomy was performed 4 weeks later. Serial peripheral blood from radiation-treated patients was sampled at baseline, 2 weeks and 4 weeks after SBRT to track tumor-enriched clonotypes. Every patient's renal cell carcinoma showed clear cell pathology. Genomic DNA for TCR sequencing was prepared using the QIAamp DNA Blood Mini Kit (Qiagen). The analyses included just those samples that passed every quality control check. The CDR3 contains 15 residues, cysteine and phenylalanine counted. The DNA shown is the 45-base CDR3, in frame from base 1. From the germline V gene, CDR1 is SGHRS and CDR2 is YFSETQ. V and J are truncated by 0 bases and 0 bases respectively, leaving an intervening sequence of 9 bases.

This clone has a handful of counts. Its antigen is unknown. Per-base qualities were not stored, and no clone one base away is much larger. TCR beta libraries were generated from genomic DNA with the immunoSEQ kit, following the manufacturer's recommendations. To prepare libraries, a first multiplex PCR with proprietary primers was run, followed by a second PCR that added unique barcodes, and a bead cleanup was done after each round. A positive control reaction and a negative control reaction, both provided in the kit, were run with every batch of samples. The final libraries were assessed on an Agilent 4200 TapeStation D1000 ScreenTape, pooled by volume, and quantified by qPCR. Sequencing was performed on an Illumina NextSeq500 with a MidOutput 150-cycle cartridge, and 156 Read1 and 15 Index1 cycles were run with kit custom primers. The pooled library was loaded at around 0.98 pM, with an approximately 20% PhiX control spiked in. The original methods were these. Vendor-processed data were analyzed in R, with a clonotype defined as all T cells sharing the same CDR3 nucleotide sequence. For clone abundance analyses, frequencies were normalized to the 10,000 most abundant clones per sample. Before analysis, public T cell clones were removed, and these numbered fewer than five per sample on average. Tumor-enriched clonotypes and baseline blood-enriched clonotypes were defined as those with an abundance difference of at least 32-fold between compartments. Clonotypes expanded or contracted between blood time points were identified with a beta-binomial differential abundance model. Similarity between tumor and blood repertoires was quantified using the Baroni-Urbani and Buser coefficient, and groups were compared with two-tailed Wilcoxon tests in R. Held by TCRdb, this immuneACCESS table contains in-frame sequences only and omits some clones. Under half of the omission traces to an unresolved V gene where checked; the cause of the rest is unknown. The D gene and trimming were derived from the DNA, and the V and J assignments and clone size from that table. The sample yields around 140,000 clones; less than 90% were counted once. Clones ranked in the top ten supply 17% of the sample.

The receptor's source is a woman between 50 and 59 years old with renal cell carcinoma. This chain joins TRBV5-1 to TRBJ1-1, and possibly TRBD1, on 5 matching bases. The material sequenced was blood, taken from a patient whose treatment included radiotherapy and nephrectomy. The CDR3 loop reads CASSLDRGLNTEAFF. The DNA sequence reads TGCGCCAGCAGCTTGGATCGGGGCCTGAACACTGAAGCTTTCTTT.